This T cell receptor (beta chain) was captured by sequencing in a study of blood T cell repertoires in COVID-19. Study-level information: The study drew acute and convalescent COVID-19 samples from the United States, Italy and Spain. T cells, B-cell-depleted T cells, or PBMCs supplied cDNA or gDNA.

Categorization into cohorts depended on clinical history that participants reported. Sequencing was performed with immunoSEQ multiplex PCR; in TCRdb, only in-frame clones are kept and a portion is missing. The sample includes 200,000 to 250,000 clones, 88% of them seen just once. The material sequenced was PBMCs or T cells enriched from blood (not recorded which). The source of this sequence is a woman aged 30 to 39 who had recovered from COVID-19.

In DNA form, the CDR3 reads TGTGCCAGCAGCTTACGGGGGGTCACCGGGGAGCTGTTTTTT. Translated, it gives CASSLRGVTGELFF. The rearrangement uses TRBV7-9 and TRBJ2-2; 7 bases are shared with TRBD2. The CDR3 extends over 14 amino acids. Germline V gene data show CDR1 as SEHNR and CDR2 as FQNEAQ (reference sequence). Unmatched junction bases numbered 1, after V lost 2 bases and J lost 4 bases.